The text below deals with one T cell receptor beta chain. The data are from a study of T-cell reconstitution after alpha-beta-depleted transplantation in children. The CDR3 has 12 amino acids. Germline V CDR1 and CDR2: SGHVS, FQNEAQ. The ends lost 10 bases at V and 3 bases at J; junction bases unmatched: 2. Researchers prepared the TCRbeta library using unique molecular identifiers, the study reports. MiXCR, applied by TCRdb to the PCR reads, yields one record per CDR3 protein. The data show over 400,000 distinct CDR3 sequences, about an eighth seen once. The material was PBMCs from the stem cell graft donor, obtained from the stem cell graft. This chain connects TRBV7-8 to TRBJ2-2; 7 bases align to TRBD1. This TCR was recovered from a human donor who donated a stem cell graft to a child with combined immunodeficiency. This CDR3 is CAKGQDTGELFF. DNA of the CDR3: TGTGCCAAAGGACAGGACACCGGGGAGCTGTTTTTT.